Listed below are T cell receptor beta chains from one sample, sequenced in a study of cytomegalovirus exposure and HLA in healthy donors. Clones were read by immunoSEQ multiplex PCR, and TCRdb kept only the in-frame ones, dropping some. Counted here are 250,000 or so clones, 80% to 95% occurring once; the ten biggest clones make up 1.5% to 2%. Sequencing used PBMCs. These receptor sequences come from a girl aged 2 to 10 in good health and CMV-seronegative. The CDR3 runs from the conserved cysteine through the conserved F or W. D genes are given only for firm matches. Size is stated for part of the rows, as once, few or many counts, or as a class when the clone is expanded.

-	-	TRBV7-2	TRBJ1-2	TGTGCCAGCAGCTTAGGGGTGGCAGGAGGATATGGCTACACCTTC	CASSLGVAGGYGYTF
-	-	TRBV28	TRBJ2-7	TGTGCCAGCAGTTTAAACAGCTGGCGGCAGTACTTC	CASSLNSWRQYF
-	once	TRBV7-9	TRBJ2-3	TGTGCCAGCAGCTGGACAGTTAGCACAGATACGCAGTATTTT	CASSWTVSTDTQYF
-	-	TRBV19	TRBJ1-5	TGTGCCAGTAGTACCGGACAGAGCCGGGTAGGGCCCCAGCATTTT	CASSTGQSRVGPQHF
TRBD2	-	TRBV30	TRBJ2-3	TGTGCCTGGGGCCGCGAGGCTAGCGGGAGTTTAGATACGCAGTATTTT	CAWGREASGSLDTQYF
-	few	TRBV6-1	TRBJ1-6	TGTGCCAGCAGTGAAGCGTCTTGGACAGCCGGATATAATTCACCCCTCCACTTT	CASSEASWTAGYNSPLHF
-	-	TRBV5-6	TRBJ2-3	TGTGCCAGCAGCGGAACAGGGAGGGGCACAGATACGCAGTATTTT	CASSGTGRGTDTQYF
-	-	TRBV18	TRBJ1-1	TGTGCCAGCTCTGGACTCCCGCGGGGGACTGAAGCTTTCTTT	CASSGLPRGTEAFF
-	-	TRBV13	TRBJ1-1	TGTGCCAGCAGCCCCCTGCGGGCGTGGGGATTCAACACTGAAGCTTTCTTT	CASSPLRAWGFNTEAFF
-	-	TRBV5-1	TRBJ1-1	TGCGCCAGCAGCTCCGCAGGGGCTGAAGCTTTCTTT	CASSSAGAEAFF
-	-	TRBV15	TRBJ1-4	TGTGCCACCAGCCGCCGGGAGAGAGGGCTGTTTTTT	CATSRRERGLFF
TRBD1	once	TRBV30	TRBJ2-1	TGTGCCTGGAGTGTATCGGGACAGGGGCGCAATGAGCAGTTCTTC	CAWSVSGQGRNEQFF
TRBD1	-	TRBV7-9	TRBJ1-2	TGTGCCAGCAGCTTAGCGGACAGGAACTATGGCTACACCTTC	CASSLADRNYGYTF
TRBD1	-	TRBV11-2	TRBJ1-2	TGTGCCAGCAGCTTCGGGACAGGGGATGGCTACACCTTC	CASSFGTGDGYTF
-	-	TRBV5-5	TRBJ1-1	TGTGCCAGCATGGGGGTTGGGGGCTGGGACACTGAAGCTTTCTTT	CASMGVGGWDTEAFF
-	-	TRBV5-6	TRBJ1-5	TGTGCCAGCAGCTTGACCGGGGGAGGTCAGCCCCAGCATTTT	CASSLTGGGQPQHF